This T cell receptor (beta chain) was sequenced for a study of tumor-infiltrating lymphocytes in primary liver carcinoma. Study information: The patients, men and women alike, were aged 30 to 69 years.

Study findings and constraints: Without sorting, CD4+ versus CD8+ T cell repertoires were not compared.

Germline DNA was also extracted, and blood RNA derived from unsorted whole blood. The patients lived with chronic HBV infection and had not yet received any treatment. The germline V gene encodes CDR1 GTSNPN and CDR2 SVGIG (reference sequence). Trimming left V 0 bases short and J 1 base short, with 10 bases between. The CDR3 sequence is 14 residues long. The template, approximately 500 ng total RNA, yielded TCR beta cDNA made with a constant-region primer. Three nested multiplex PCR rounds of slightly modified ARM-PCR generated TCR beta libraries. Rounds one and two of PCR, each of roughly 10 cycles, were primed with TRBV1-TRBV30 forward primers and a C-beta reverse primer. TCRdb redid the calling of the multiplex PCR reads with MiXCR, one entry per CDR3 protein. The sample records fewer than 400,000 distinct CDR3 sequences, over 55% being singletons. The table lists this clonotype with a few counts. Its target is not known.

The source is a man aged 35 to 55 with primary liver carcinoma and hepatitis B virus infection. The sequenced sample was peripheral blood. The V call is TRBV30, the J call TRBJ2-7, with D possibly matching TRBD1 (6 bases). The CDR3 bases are TGTGCCTGGAGTGTTTATACAGGGTCCTACGAGCAGTACTTC. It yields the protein CAWSVYTGSYEQYF. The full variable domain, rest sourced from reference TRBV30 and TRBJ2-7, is SQTIHQWPATLVQPVGSPLSLECTVEGTSNPNLYWYRQAAGRGLQLLFYSVGIGQISSEVPQNLSASRPQDRQFILSSKKLLLSDSGFYLCAWSVYTGSYEQYFGPGTRLTVT.